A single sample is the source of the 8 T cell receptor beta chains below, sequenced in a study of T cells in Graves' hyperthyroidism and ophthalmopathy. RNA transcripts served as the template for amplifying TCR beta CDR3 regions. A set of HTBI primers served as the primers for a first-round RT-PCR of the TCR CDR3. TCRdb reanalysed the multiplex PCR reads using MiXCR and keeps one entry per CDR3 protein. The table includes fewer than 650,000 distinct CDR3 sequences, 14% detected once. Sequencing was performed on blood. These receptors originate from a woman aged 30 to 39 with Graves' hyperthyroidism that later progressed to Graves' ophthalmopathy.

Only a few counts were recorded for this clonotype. The CDR3 DNA reads TGTGCCACCGTCTCCGGGACAGGGGGAACGGATCAGCCCCAGCATTTT. As protein: CATVSGTGGTDQPQHF. The J gene is TRBJ1-5, the V gene TRBV6-1; 11 bases align to TRBD1. The CDR3 totals 16 residues. V was clipped by 10 bases and J by 5 bases; unmatched bases: 13. Germline values: CDR1 MNHNS, CDR2 SASEGT.

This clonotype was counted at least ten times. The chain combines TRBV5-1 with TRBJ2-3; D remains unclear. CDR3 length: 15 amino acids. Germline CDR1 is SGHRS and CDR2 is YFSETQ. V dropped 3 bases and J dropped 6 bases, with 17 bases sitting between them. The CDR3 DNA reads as TGCGCCAGCAGCTCCCCCGGGCCCACAGCGGATACGCAGTATTTT. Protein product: CASSSPGPTADTQYF.

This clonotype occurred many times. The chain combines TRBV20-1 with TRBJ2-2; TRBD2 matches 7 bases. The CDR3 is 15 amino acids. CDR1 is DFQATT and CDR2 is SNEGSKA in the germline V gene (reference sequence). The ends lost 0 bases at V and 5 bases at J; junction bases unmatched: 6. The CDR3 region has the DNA TGCAGTGCTAGAGAAAGAGGGAGGGGAACCGGGGAGCTGTTTTTT. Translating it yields CSARERGRGTGELFF.

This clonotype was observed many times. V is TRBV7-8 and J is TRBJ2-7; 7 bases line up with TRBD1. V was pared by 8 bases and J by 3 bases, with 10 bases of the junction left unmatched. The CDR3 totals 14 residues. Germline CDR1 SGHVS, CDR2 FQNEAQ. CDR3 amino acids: CASLTGTEHYEQYF. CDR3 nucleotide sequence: TGTGCCAGCCTCACCGGGACAGAGCACTACGAGCAGTACTTC.

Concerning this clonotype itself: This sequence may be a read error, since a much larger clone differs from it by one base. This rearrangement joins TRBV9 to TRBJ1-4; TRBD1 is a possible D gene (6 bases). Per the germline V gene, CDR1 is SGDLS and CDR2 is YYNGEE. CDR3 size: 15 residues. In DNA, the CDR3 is TGTTCCAGCAGCGTAGAATCAGGGGTTAATGAAAAACTGTTTTTT. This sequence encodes CSSSVESGVNEKLFF.

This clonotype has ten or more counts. The CDR3 nucleotides are TGTGCCAGCAGTTACCCGGGACAGGGGGCGGGAGATACGCAGTATTTT. Protein: CASSYPGQGAGDTQYF. V usage is TRBV6-6 and J usage is TRBJ2-3, with 12 bases that match TRBD1. Trimming removed 2 bases from V and 5 bases from J; junction bases left unmatched: 5. Germline CDR1 MNHNY, CDR2 SVGAGI (reference sequence). The CDR3 has 16 amino acids.

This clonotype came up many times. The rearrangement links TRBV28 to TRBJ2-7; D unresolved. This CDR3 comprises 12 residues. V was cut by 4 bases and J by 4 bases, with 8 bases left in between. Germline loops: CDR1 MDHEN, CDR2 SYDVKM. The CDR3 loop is CASSSTWYEQYF. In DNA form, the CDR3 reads TGTGCCAGCAGTTCTACCTGGTACGAGCAGTACTTC.

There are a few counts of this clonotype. In nucleotides, the CDR3 is TGCGCCAGCAGCCAGTTTACAGGCTCCTACGAGCAGTACTTC. It encodes CASSQFTGSYEQYF. The rearrangement uses TRBV4-3 and TRBJ2-7; tentative D call: TRBD1 (5 bases). Trimming left V 3 bases short and J 0 bases short, with 9 bases between. There are 14 residues in the CDR3. Germline CDR1 reads LGHNA; CDR2 reads YSLEER.